This TCR beta chain was identified during a study of blood T cell repertoires in COVID-19. Methods used by the authors: By means of reference gene primer amplification, nucleated cell counts were estimated. TCRdb keeps only in-frame clones here, not all; method: immunoSEQ multiplex PCR. The V and J calls and clone size come from that table; D and trimming were worked out from the DNA. The table has about 60,000 clones, 76% seen once; the top ten hold approximately 24%. Trimming took 0 bases from V and 3 from J, leaving 6 bases between them. This CDR3 spans 14 amino acids. Germline CDR1 reads SGHAT; CDR2 reads FQNNGV.

V is TRBV11-2 and J is TRBJ2-4, with no clear D. Sequenced: peripheral blood. This sequence was found in a man aged 50 or older with active or convalescent COVID-19. DNA of the CDR3: TGTGCCAGCAGCTTAGACGCTAGCAAAAACATTCAGTACTTC. Protein sequence: CASSLDASKNIQYF.